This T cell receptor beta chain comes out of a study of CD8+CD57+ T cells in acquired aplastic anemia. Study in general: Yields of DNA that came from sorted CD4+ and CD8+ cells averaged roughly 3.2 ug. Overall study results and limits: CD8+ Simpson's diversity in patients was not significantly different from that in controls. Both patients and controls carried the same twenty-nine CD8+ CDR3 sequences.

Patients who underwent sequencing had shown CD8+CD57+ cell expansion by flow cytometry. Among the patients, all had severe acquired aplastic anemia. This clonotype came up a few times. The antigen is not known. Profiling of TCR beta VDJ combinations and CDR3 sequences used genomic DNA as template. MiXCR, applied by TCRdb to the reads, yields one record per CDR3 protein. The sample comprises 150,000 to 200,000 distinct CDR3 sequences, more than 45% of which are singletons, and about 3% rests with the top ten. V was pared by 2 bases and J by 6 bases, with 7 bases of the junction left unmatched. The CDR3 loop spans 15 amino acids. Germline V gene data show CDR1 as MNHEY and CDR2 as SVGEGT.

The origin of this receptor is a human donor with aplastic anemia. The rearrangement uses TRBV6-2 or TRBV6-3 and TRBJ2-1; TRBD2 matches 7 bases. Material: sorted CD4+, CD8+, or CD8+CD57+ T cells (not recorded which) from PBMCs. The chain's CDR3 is CASSYRGTTGNEQFF. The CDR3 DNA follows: TGTGCCAGCAGTTACCGGGGGACTACTGGCAATGAGCAGTTCTTC.